This record covers a single TCR beta chain. With 1 base removed from V and 4 bases from J, the gap between germline ends came to 11 bases. The germline gives CDR1 MGHRA, CDR2 YSYEKL. The CDR3 is 15 residues long. This record belongs to a study of control samples from healthy donors and cancer patients. Only in-frame clones appear in the TCRdb table, and some are missing; sequencing was by immunoSEQ multiplex PCR. The sample contains some 73,000 clones, less than 95% of which appear only once. Sequences were obtained from blood. The sequence was obtained from a woman between 35 and 50 years old in good health. The V gene is TRBV4-1, the J gene TRBJ2-1; no firm D call. The CDR3 here is CASSQGSGQYNEQFF. In DNA form, the CDR3 reads TGCGCCAGCAGCCAAGGATCAGGCCAGTACAATGAGCAGTTCTTC.